The sequence of this T cell receptor beta chain was determined in a study of shared clonotypes between healthy human individuals. This clone was observed once. CDR1 is SGHRS and CDR2 is YFSETQ in the germline V gene. V was pared by 2 bases and J by 3 bases, with 15 bases between. The CDR3 has 16 amino acids. The assay was immunoSEQ multiplex PCR, and TCRdb's table has in-frame clones only and misses some. The sample contains a few million clones, approximately 93% of which appear only once. V gene TRBV5-1 combines with J gene TRBJ2-1, with D hard to call. The material sequenced was naive CD4+ T cells from PBMCs. Stated subset: CD45RA+ positively selected. This sequence was found in a young man in good health. Some clones in this sample may be carry-over from other donors' samples. The CDR3 sequence is CASSLPSAAFYNEQFF. DNA of the CDR3: TGCGCCAGCAGCTTACCGAGCGCTGCCTTCTACAATGAGCAGTTCTTC.